The following is a T cell receptor beta chain sequence with its context. Its specific antigen is unknown. Base qualities were left out, and no much larger clone turns up one base away. The data stem from a study of T-cell reconstitution after alpha-beta-depleted transplantation in children (dated by TCRdb to 2016 to 2018). General notes on the study: The study quantitatively tracked T-cell immune reconstitution after TCRalphabeta/CD19-depleted allogeneic hematopoietic cell transplantation in children using TCR repertoire profiling.

Library prep was done by PCR. The data were produced on an Illumina HiSeq 2500. TCR libraries were prepared with molecular barcoding, using unique molecular identifiers to normalize TCRbeta repertoire quantification. The public sequencing data were trimmed at Q25 with fastp and processed into clonotypes with MiXCR by TCRdb, which kept only in-frame beta chains. Each record represents a unique CDR3 protein, reported with the most common genes and DNA among its rows. This sample is represented by approximately 350,000 distinct CDR3 sequences; about a tenth of them were singletons. The biggest ten clones account for about 2.3% of the sample. Per the germline V gene (reference sequence), SEHNR is the CDR1 and FQNEAQ is the CDR2. Trimming costs V 3 bases and J 6 bases, and their ends lie 14 bases apart. The CDR3 covers 14 residues, taking in both the cysteine and the phenylalanine. Only the CDR3 DNA is retained, 42 bases long and in frame from the first base.

The sequence was collected from a human donor who donated a stem cell graft to a child with acute lymphoblastic leukemia. The chain couples TRBV7-9 to TRBJ1-2, with the D gene not confidently named. The material sequenced was PBMCs from the stem cell graft donor, taken from the stem cell graft. CDR3 region: CASSFWVVGDGYTF. The sequenced DNA: TGTGCCAGCAGCTTTTGGGTCGTCGGGGATGGCTACACCTTC.